Following are 25 T cell receptor beta chains from one sample sequenced in a study of Ad26.COV2.S vaccination and SARS-CoV-2 variants. Sample treatment: roughly 20 received Ad26.COV2.S at low or high dose, single or two shots; roughly 5 received placebo; per-sample allocation not given. Samples came from day 63 after the first vaccine or placebo injection. Assay used: immunoSEQ multiplex PCR; TCRdb lists only in-frame clones, some missing. The sample yields roughly 380,000 clones, 88% seen once. The sequencing used peripheral blood, collected in a trial of Ad26.COV2.S vaccine versus placebo. These receptors were obtained from a person aged 18-60 years who received the Ad26.COV2.S COVID-19 vaccine or a placebo.

The chain couples TRBV10-3 to TRBJ1-1; D is possibly TRBD1 (6 bases). Trimming took 0 bases from V and 0 from J, leaving 14 bases between them. The CDR3 is 17 residues long. Germline CDR1 is ENHRY and CDR2 is SYGVKD. The CDR3 region has the DNA TGTGCCATCAGTGAGTCGAAAGGGGGAATATTGAACACTGAAGCTTTCTTT. Translation: CAISESKGGILNTEAFF.

Concerning this clone itself: At the DNA level, this CDR3 is encoded by other sequences in the same sample as well. V gene TRBV5-6 combines with J gene TRBJ2-3; the match to TRBD2 covers 10 bases. Trimming cost V 3 bases and J 2 bases; bases outside gene matches: 6. The V gene's germline CDR1 is SGHDT and CDR2 YYEEEE. This CDR3 is built from 16 residues. CDR3 bases: TGTGCCAGCAGCTACCTAGCGGGGGCCTCCACAGATACGCAGTATTTT. Amino acids: CASSYLAGASTDTQYF.

The V call is TRBV14, the J call TRBJ2-5, with D maybe TRBD1 (6 bases). CDR3 length: 16 residues. Looked up from germline, CDR1 is SGHDN and CDR2 is FVKESK. The V and J ends lost 1 base and 1 base respectively, with 13 bases between them. The CDR3 loop reads CASSQGPGTPQETQYF. In nucleotides, the CDR3 is TGTGCCAGCAGCCAAGGACCTGGGACACCCCAAGAGACCCAGTACTTC.

The chain joins TRBV7-3 to TRBJ1-6; D may be TRBD1 (6 bases). The CDR3 loop spans 16 amino acids. Germline CDR1 is SGHTA and CDR2 is FQGTGA. Trimming cost V 2 bases and J 2 bases, with 10 bases left between them. CDR3 DNA: TGTGCCAGCAGCTTAGAGGGGGAACCCTATAATTCACCCCTCCACTTT. Its protein is CASSLEGEPYNSPLHF.

The chain carries TRBV27 and TRBJ1-2; tentatively, D is TRBD1 (5 bases). The germline V gene encodes CDR1 MNHEY and CDR2 SMNVEV (reference sequence). The V gene lost 2 bases and the J gene lost 8 bases, with 21 bases spanning the gap. This CDR3 is built from 16 residues. In DNA form, the CDR3 reads TGTGCCAGCAGTTTAATTGGGACCCAGGCCGTTCGGGGCTACACCTTC. Translation: CASSLIGTQAVRGYTF.

The CDR3: CASSLSYSGGREATQYF. The CDR3 DNA follows: TGTGCCAGCAGCTTAAGTTACTCTGGGGGCAGGGAAGCGACCCAGTACTTC. The gene calls are TRBV7-8 and TRBJ2-5, with D possibly matching TRBD1 (6 bases). The CDR3 has 17 amino acids. Germline CDR1 and CDR2: SGHVS and FQNEAQ. V lost 2 bases to trimming and J lost 7 bases, with 23 bases between them. Drawing the rest from reference TRBV7-8 and TRBJ2-5, the complete variable domain is GAGVSQSPRYKVAKRGQDVALRCDPISGHVSLFWYQQALGQGPEFLTYFQNEAQLDKSGLPSDRFFAERPEGSVSTLKIQRTQQEDSAVYLCASSLSYSGGREATQYFGPGTRLLVL.

This rearrangement joins TRBV7-9 to TRBJ2-1; D is ambiguous. V was shortened by 5 bases and J by 4 bases, with 9 bases between the two germline ends. The CDR3 covers 13 residues. CDR1 and CDR2 from the germline V gene are SEHNR and FQNEAQ (reference sequence). The CDR3 here is CASSHPLYNEQFF. For the CDR3, the DNA is TGTGCCAGCAGCCATCCCTTATACAATGAGCAGTTCTTC.

The chain is built from TRBV9 and TRBJ2-7; no reliable D call. The CDR3 contains 15 residues. Germline V gives CDR1 SGDLS, CDR2 YYNGEE. V was trimmed by 0 bases and J by 3 bases, leaving 13 bases between them. In DNA, the CDR3 is TGTGCCAGCAGCGTAGCGCCGAGACAAGACTACGAGCAGTACTTC. It yields the protein CASSVAPRQDYEQYF.

The rearrangement uses TRBV6-4 and TRBJ1-1; D unresolved. Germline V gene lookup returns CDR1 MRHNA and CDR2 SNTAGT. The CDR3 consists of 13 residues. The V and J ends lost 5 bases and 0 bases respectively, with 7 bases between them. CDR3 sequence (DNA): TGTGCCAGCAGTCAAGGGTTGAACACTGAAGCTTTCTTT. Its protein product is CASSQGLNTEAFF.

The rearrangement links TRBV2 to TRBJ2-7; no clear D. The V gene lost 7 bases and the J gene lost 0 bases, with 13 bases spanning the gap. CDR3 length equals 14 residues. In germline, CDR1 is SNHLY, CDR2 FYNNEI. The CDR3 DNA sequence: TGTGCCAGCACCGGCTCTGAAGTCTCCTACGAGCAGTACTTC. This translates into CASTGSEVSYEQYF.

This chain uses TRBV19 with TRBJ2-4, with 9 bases lining up with TRBD1. This CDR3 spans 16 amino acids. Germline V gene sequence: CDR1 LNHDA, CDR2 SQIVND (reference sequence). The V gene end was trimmed by 6 bases and the J gene end by 5 bases; junction bases not matched to a gene: 11. CDR3 in DNA: TGTGCCAGTAGCCCGGACAGGGGTTTATATGAAAACATTCAGTACTTC. Translation: CASSPDRGLYENIQYF.

The V gene is TRBV9, the J gene TRBJ2-3; D is unresolved. V dropped 1 base and J dropped 6 bases, with 9 bases sitting between them. The germline gives CDR1 SGDLS, CDR2 YYNGEE. This CDR3 region has 13 residues. CDR3 sequence (DNA): TGTGCCAGCAGCGTATTAGTTATTGATACGCAGTATTTT. Translating it yields CASSVLVIDTQYF.

The chain joins TRBV11-2 to TRBJ2-1, with D possibly being TRBD1 or TRBD2 (5 bases each). The V end was cut by 5 bases, the J end by 2 bases, with 13 bases between. The CDR3 consists of 15 residues. Per germline, CDR1 SGHAT and CDR2 FQNNGV. The CDR3 coding sequence is TGTGCCAGCAGCCCTCAGGGACGGGCCTACAATGAGCAGTTCTTC. Amino acids: CASSPQGRAYNEQFF.

V usage is TRBV7-2 and J usage is TRBJ2-2, with D perhaps matching TRBD1 (5 bases). The ends were cut back, 0 bases at V and 4 bases at J, with 15 bases in the middle. This CDR3 spans 17 amino acids. Germline assignment: CDR1 SGHTA and CDR2 FQGNSA. The CDR3 sequence is CASSLAFTGTRTGELFF. The CDR3 bases are TGTGCCAGCAGCTTAGCTTTCACAGGAACTCGCACCGGGGAGCTGTTTTTT.

The gene calls are TRBV6-5 and TRBJ2-5, with 9 bases aligning to TRBD1. This CDR3 has 15 amino acids. Germline CDR1 and CDR2: MNHEY and SVGAGI. Germline trimming cut 6 bases from V and 0 bases from J; bases unmatched to any gene: 5. CDR3 bases: TGTGCCAGCAGACGGACAGGGGCAAACCAAGAGACCCAGTACTTC. Translating gives CASRRTGANQETQYF.

This chain uses TRBV5-5 with TRBJ2-5, with 7 bases identical to TRBD1. V shed 4 bases, J shed 1 base, and the junction held 1 base outside the gene matches. Germline V gives CDR1 SGHKS, CDR2 YYEKEE (reference sequence). This CDR3 comprises 13 residues. CDR3 DNA: TGTGCCAGCAGCCGGACAGGCCAAGAGACCCAGTACTTC. As protein: CASSRTGQETQYF.

This chain joins TRBV7-2 and TRBJ2-5; 12 nucleotides match TRBD2. Germline-derived CDR1 and CDR2 are SGHTA and FQGNSA. This CDR3 region has 16 residues. The J segment lost 5 bases and the V segment lost 1 base, leaving 5 bases of the junction unmatched. In nucleotides, the CDR3 is TGTGCCAGCAGCTTAGGGACTAGCGGGGCGGGGGAGACCCAGTACTTC. Encoded protein: CASSLGTSGAGETQYF.

The chain uses TRBV19 and TRBJ1-1; D might be TRBD1 (5 bases). CDR1 is LNHDA and CDR2 is SQIVND in the germline V gene (reference sequence). CDR3 length: 13 residues. The V gene lost 9 bases and the J gene lost 4 bases, with 15 bases spanning the gap. The CDR3: CASGREGLTEAFF. Here the CDR3 DNA reads TGTGCCAGCGGCAGGGAGGGACTCACTGAAGCTTTCTTT.

V and J are TRBV7-9 and TRBJ2-7; D call uncertain. The length of the CDR3 is 14 residues. V lost 4 bases, J lost 0 bases, and 10 bases lay in between. The germline gives CDR1 SEHNR, CDR2 FQNEAQ (reference sequence). The CDR3 sequence: CASSSPSTSYEQYF. CDR3 coding DNA: TGTGCCAGCAGCTCACCCTCGACCTCCTACGAGCAGTACTTC.

The V call is TRBV5-1, the J call TRBJ1-4; no definite D call. The ends were cut back, 0 bases at V and 0 bases at J, with 9 bases in the middle. The CDR3 consists of 16 residues. Germline assignment: CDR1 SGHRS and CDR2 YFSETQ. CDR3 in DNA: TGCGCCAGCAGCTTGGCCTACGGGGCAACTAATGAAAAACTGTTTTTT. Its protein is CASSLAYGATNEKLFF.

The chain's CDR3 is CASSLGTTNIQYF. CDR3 sequence (DNA): TGTGCCAGCAGCTTAGGAACAACAAACATTCAGTACTTC. The chain is built from TRBV11-2 and TRBJ2-4; the D is unclear. Germline CDR1 SGHAT, CDR2 FQNNGV. The CDR3 sequence is 13 residues long. Trimming stripped 1 base from V and 6 bases from J, with 7 bases between. The whole variable domain, filled in from reference TRBV11-2 and TRBJ2-4, reads EAGVAQSPRYKIIEKRQSVAFWCNPISGHATLYWYQQILGQGPKLLIQFQNNGVVDDSQLPKDRFSAERLKGVDSTLKIQPAKLEDSAVYLCASSLGTTNIQYFGAGTRLSVL.

The rearrangement joins TRBV6-5 to TRBJ2-7; D perhaps matches TRBD1 (6 bases). Germline assignment: CDR1 MNHEY and CDR2 SVGAGI. The CDR3 loop spans 14 amino acids. The V gene lost 5 bases and the J gene lost 5 bases, with 16 bases spanning the gap. CDR3 amino acids: CASSPRQVSNEQYF. The DNA of the CDR3 is TGTGCCAGCAGTCCCCGACAGGTTTCCAACGAGCAGTACTTC.

The V and J genes are TRBV29-1 and TRBJ1-1; D ambiguous. There are 12 residues in the CDR3. Trimming cost V 5 bases and J 0 bases, with 7 bases left between them. CDR1 and CDR2 from the germline V gene are SQVTM and ANQGSEA. CDR3 protein: CSVLGMNTEAFF. CDR3 bases: TGCAGCGTTCTTGGGATGAACACTGAAGCTTTCTTT.

This chain joins TRBV4-3 and TRBJ2-3, with D tentatively TRBD1 or TRBD2 (6 bases each). This CDR3 comprises 16 residues. Germline loops: CDR1 LGHNA, CDR2 YSLEER. Trimming pared 0 bases from V and 1 base from J, leaving 11 bases between. The CDR3 sequence: CASSQDTGAGTDTQYF. The CDR3 bases are TGCGCCAGCAGCCAAGACACGGGGGCCGGCACAGATACGCAGTATTTT.

V gene TRBV29-1 combines with J gene TRBJ1-1, with D possibly TRBD1 on 5 matching bases. The CDR3 has 13 amino acids. Germline-derived CDR1 and CDR2 are SQVTM and ANQGSEA. Trimming stripped 7 bases from V and 5 bases from J, with 17 bases between. CDR3 residues: CSAIRGGKTEAFF. In DNA, the CDR3 is TGCAGCGCAATCCGGGGGGGTAAGACTGAAGCTTTCTTT.